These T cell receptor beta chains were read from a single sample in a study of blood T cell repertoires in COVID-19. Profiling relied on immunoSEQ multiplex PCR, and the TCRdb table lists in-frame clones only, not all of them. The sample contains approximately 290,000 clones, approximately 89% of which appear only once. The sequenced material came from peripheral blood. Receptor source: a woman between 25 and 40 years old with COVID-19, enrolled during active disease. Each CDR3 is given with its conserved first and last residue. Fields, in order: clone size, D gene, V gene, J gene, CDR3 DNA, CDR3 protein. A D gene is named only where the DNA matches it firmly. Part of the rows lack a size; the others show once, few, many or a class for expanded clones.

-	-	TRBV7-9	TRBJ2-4	TGTGCCAGCAGCTTAGTTCGTGGGGGCCCAAACATTCAGTACTTC	CASSLVRGGPNIQYF
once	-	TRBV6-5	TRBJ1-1	TGTGCCAGCAGGGGGCAGGACACTGAAGCTTTCTTT	CASRGQDTEAFF
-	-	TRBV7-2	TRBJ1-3	TGTGCCAGCAGCTTATTTTACAGAGCCTACTCTGGAAACACCATATATTTT	CASSLFYRAYSGNTIYF
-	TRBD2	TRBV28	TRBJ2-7	TGTGCCAGCACCTACGAGCGGGGGGGCTACGAGCAGTACTTC	CASTYERGGYEQYF
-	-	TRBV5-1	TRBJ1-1	TGCGCCAGCAGCACAACCCTACAAAGACAGACTGAAGCTTTCTTT	CASSTTLQRQTEAFF
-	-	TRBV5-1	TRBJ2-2	TGCGCCAGCTGTCCTCTTCCGAACACCGGGGAGCTGTTTTTT	CASCPLPNTGELFF
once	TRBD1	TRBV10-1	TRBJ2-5	TGCGCCAGCAGAGATACAGGGGCCGGGACCCAGTACTTC	CASRDTGAGTQYF
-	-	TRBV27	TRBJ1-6	TGTGCCAGCAGTTTTGAACCGAGTTATAATTCACCCCTCCACTTT	CASSFEPSYNSPLHF
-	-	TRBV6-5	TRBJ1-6	TGTGCCAGCAGGATACAGGGTTCACCCCTCCACTTT	CASRIQGSPLHF
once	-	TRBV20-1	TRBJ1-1	TGCAGTGCTAGTGCGTTGAACACTGAAGCTTTCTTT	CSASALNTEAFF
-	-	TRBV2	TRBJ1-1	TGTGCCAGCAGTGGACCGGGGGGCACTGAAGCTTTCTTT	CASSGPGGTEAFF
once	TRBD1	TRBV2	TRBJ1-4	TGTGCCAGCGGACAGGGCTTCGTTGAACTGTTTTTT	CASGQGFVELFF
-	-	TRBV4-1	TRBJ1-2	TGCGCCAGCAGCCAATCAGGGGTACTTAACTATGGCTACACCTTC	CASSQSGVLNYGYTF
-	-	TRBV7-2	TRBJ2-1	TGTGCCAGCAGCTTCTATTCGGTCTCCTACAATGAGCAGTTCTTC	CASSFYSVSYNEQFF
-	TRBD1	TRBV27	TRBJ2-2	TGTGCCAGCAGTTTAAGGGACAGGGGGAACGGGGAGCTGTTTTTT	CASSLRDRGNGELFF
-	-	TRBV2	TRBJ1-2	TGTGCCAGCACCCCCCTCTATGGCTACACCTTC	CASTPLYGYTF
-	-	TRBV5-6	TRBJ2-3	TGTGCCAGCAGTTCTGCAGATACGCAGTATTTT	CASSSADTQYF
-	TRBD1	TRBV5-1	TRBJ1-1	TGCGCCAGCAGCCCGCGCGGACAGGTCACACGCAGCACTGAAGCTTTCTTT	CASSPRGQVTRSTEAFF
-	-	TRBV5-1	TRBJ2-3	TGCGCCAGCAGCCAGGGTCGGCAGGGCCGCACAGATACGCAGTATTTT	CASSQGRQGRTDTQYF
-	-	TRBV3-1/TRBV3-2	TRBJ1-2	TGTGCCAGCAGCCAGGTCTATATGAGGACTCCGGAGGACTATGGCTACACCTTC	CASSQVYMRTPEDYGYTF
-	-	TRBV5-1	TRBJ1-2	TGCGCCAGCGCCCAAATTGACAGAGGAGGCTACACCTTC	CASAQIDRGGYTF
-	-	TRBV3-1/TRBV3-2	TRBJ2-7	TGTGCCAGCAGCCGAGACAGTAGCGTGGAGCAGTACTTC	CASSRDSSVEQYF
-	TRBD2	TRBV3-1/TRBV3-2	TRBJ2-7	TGTGCCAGCAGCCAAGGACTAGCTGGCTCCTACGAGCAGTACTTC	CASSQGLAGSYEQYF
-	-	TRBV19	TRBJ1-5	TGTGCCAGTACGATGGTGGGCGGGCAGCCCCAGCATTTT	CASTMVGGQPQHF
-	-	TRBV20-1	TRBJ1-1	TGCAGTGCTATAACAAATACTGAAGCTTTCTTT	CSAITNTEAFF